The 10 T cell receptor beta chains listed next were all sequenced from one sample in a study of T-cell memory formation after mild COVID-19. TCRdb passed the 5' RACE reads through MiXCR, listing each CDR3 protein once. The sample records a few hundred thousand distinct CDR3 sequences, less than 20% being singletons. The material sequenced was PBMCs or a T cell subset sorted from them (not recorded which). The receptors derive from a man between 18 and 29 years old who had mild COVID-19 (a few samples of this study predate the infection). Cell type and time point are not known.

The rearrangement joins TRBV12-3 or TRBV12-4 to TRBJ2-3; D is possibly TRBD2 (5 bases). This CDR3 comprises 14 residues. Deletions cut 6 bases from V and 2 bases from J, with 12 bases between. CDR3 nucleotide sequence: TGTGCCAGCAGGGGAGTGAGGTTCACAGATACGCAGTATTTT. As protein: CASRGVRFTDTQYF.

This clonotype was observed a few times. The chain has TRBV12-3 or TRBV12-4 and TRBJ2-7; D is unclear. V was clipped by 6 bases and J by 4 bases, with 16 bases between them. The CDR3 spans 14 residues. In DNA, the CDR3 is TGTGCCAGCAGCCCTTGGCAGAGTACTTACGAGCAGTACTTC. Amino acids: CASSPWQSTYEQYF.

Only a few counts were recorded for this clonotype. V is TRBV5-6 and J is TRBJ2-7; the D gene is possibly TRBD1 (6 bases). CDR1 is SGHDT, CDR2 YYEEEE, per germline. The CDR3 extends over 15 amino acids. With 3 bases removed from V and 3 bases from J, the gap between germline ends came to 16 bases. The CDR3 bases are TGTGCCAGCAGCTCACCGGGACACCGTAACTACGAGCAGTACGTC. Translation: CASSSPGHRNYEQYV.

The rearrangement joins TRBV29-1 to TRBJ1-1; 10 nucleotides agree with TRBD1. V gave up 5 bases and J gave up 6 bases; unmatched junction bases: 6. Germline V gene data show CDR1 as SQVTM and CDR2 as ANQGSEA. This CDR3 has 13 residues. CDR3: CSVSRDRGAEAFF. CDR3 nucleotide sequence: TGCAGCGTTTCCCGGGACAGGGGCGCTGAAGCTTTCTTT.

In its sample, this clonotype was seen a few times. This chain joins TRBV5-6 and TRBJ2-6; TRBD1 agrees at 8 bases. After removal of 2 bases from V and 0 bases from J, the junction contained 7 bases not matched to a gene. Per germline, CDR1 SGHDT and CDR2 YYEEEE. There are 18 residues in the CDR3. CDR3 DNA: TGTGCCAGCAGCTTACTCCGGGACAGGCACTCTGGGGCCAACGTCCTGACTTTC. It yields the protein CASSLLRDRHSGANVLTF.

The chain is built from TRBV4-1 and TRBJ1-1; the D is unclear. Trimming took off 1 base at V and 1 base at J, with 7 bases between the two ends. CDR1 MGHRA and CDR2 YSYEKL come from the germline V gene. This CDR3 region has 14 residues. CDR3 coding DNA: TGCGCCAGCAGCCAAGTTATTGAGAACACTGAAGCTTTCTTT. The encoded protein is CASSQVIENTEAFF.

The table lists this clonotype with a few counts. The chain carries TRBV12-3 or TRBV12-4 and TRBJ1-5, with D possibly matching TRBD1 (5 bases). Between the trimmed V and J ends, which lost 8 bases and 2 bases, there was a span of 13 bases. The CDR3 covers 14 residues. CDR3 sequence reads: CASQGEFGNQPQHF. DNA for the CDR3: TGTGCCAGCCAAGGGGAATTCGGCAATCAGCCCCAGCATTTT.

J is TRBJ1-5 and V is TRBV18; no clear D gene. The length of the CDR3 is 16 residues. V dropped 3 bases and J dropped 7 bases, with 19 bases sitting between them. From germline, CDR1 is KGHSH and CDR2 LQKENI. CDR3 nucleotide sequence: TGTGCCAGCTCACCGAATTCATGGGAGGGATGGCAGCCCCAGCATTTT. Residues: CASSPNSWEGWQPQHF.

J is TRBJ1-2 and V is TRBV11-2, with 7 positions matching TRBD1. J lost 8 bases, V lost 1 base, and 7 bases had no gene match. CDR1 and CDR2 from the germline V gene are SGHAT and FQNNGV. This CDR3 region has 14 residues. Here the CDR3 reads CASSLVGQDWGYTF. The DNA for the CDR3 is TGTGCCAGCAGCTTAGTAGGACAGGACTGGGGCTACACCTTC.

This clonotype was observed a few times. The V gene is TRBV6-5, the J gene TRBJ1-2; weak D call: TRBD1 (5 bases). CDR3 length: 14 residues. V lost 4 bases to trimming and J lost 8 bases, with 17 bases between them. From germline, CDR1 is MNHEY and CDR2 SVGAGI. The CDR3 bases are TGTGCCAGCAGTTCCCCTAGCAGGGCATGGGGCTACACCTTC. Encoded protein: CASSSPSRAWGYTF.